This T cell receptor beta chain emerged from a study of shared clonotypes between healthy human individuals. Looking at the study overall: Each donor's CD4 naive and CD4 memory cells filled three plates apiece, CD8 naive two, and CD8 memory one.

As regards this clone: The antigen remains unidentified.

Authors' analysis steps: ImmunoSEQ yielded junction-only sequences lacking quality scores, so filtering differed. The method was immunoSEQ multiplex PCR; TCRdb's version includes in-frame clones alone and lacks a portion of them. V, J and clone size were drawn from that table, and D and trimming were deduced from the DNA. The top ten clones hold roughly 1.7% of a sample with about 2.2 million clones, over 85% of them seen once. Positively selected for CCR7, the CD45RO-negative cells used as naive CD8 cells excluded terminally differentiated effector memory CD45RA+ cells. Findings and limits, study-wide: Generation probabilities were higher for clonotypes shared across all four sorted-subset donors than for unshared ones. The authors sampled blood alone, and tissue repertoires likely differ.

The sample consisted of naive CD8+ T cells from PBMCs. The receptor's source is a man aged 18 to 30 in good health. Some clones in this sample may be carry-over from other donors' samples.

The CDR3 sequence is CASSLIREGEEKLFF. CDR3 nucleotides: TGTGCCAGCAGCCTCATCCGGGAGGGGGAAGAAAAACTGTTTTTT. The rearrangement joins TRBV7-9 to TRBJ1-4; a weak D match, TRBD1 (6 bases). Germline V CDR1 and CDR2: SEHNR, FQNEAQ (reference sequence). V lost 5 bases and J 8 bases, leaving 18 bases between the germline ends. This CDR3 contains 15 residues.